This T cell receptor (beta chain) was recorded in a study of molecular identifiers for immune sequencing clone quantification. Naive CD8 T cells underwent sorting with the CD8+CD4-CCR7+CD45RA+ definition. Listed TCR primers and previously described methods were used for bulk TCR libraries. TCRdb itself ran the PCR reads through MiXCR, one entry per CDR3 protein. Here the sample spans around 460,000 distinct CDR3 sequences, roughly 25% being singletons. Study outcomes and limitations: Clones of above 20 RNA copies carried over 97% of effector molecules; in naive cells they carried under 1%.

This CDR3 region has 15 residues. The V and J ends lost 2 bases and 0 bases respectively, with 7 bases between them. Worth noting for this clonotype: Its cognate antigen is unknown.

The chain couples TRBV12-3 or TRBV12-4 to TRBJ2-2; D call uncertain. This receptor was identified in a human donor in good health. Some libraries in this study had Jurkat cell RNA spiked in. Sequenced material: naive CD8+ T cells from blood, with Jurkat cell RNA spiked in. The subset: FACS-sorted CD8+CD4-CCR7+CD45RA+ naive T cells. As DNA, the CDR3 is TGTGCCAGCAGTTTAAAGGTGTCGAACACCGGGGAGCTGTTTTTT. Its translation is CASSLKVSNTGELFF.